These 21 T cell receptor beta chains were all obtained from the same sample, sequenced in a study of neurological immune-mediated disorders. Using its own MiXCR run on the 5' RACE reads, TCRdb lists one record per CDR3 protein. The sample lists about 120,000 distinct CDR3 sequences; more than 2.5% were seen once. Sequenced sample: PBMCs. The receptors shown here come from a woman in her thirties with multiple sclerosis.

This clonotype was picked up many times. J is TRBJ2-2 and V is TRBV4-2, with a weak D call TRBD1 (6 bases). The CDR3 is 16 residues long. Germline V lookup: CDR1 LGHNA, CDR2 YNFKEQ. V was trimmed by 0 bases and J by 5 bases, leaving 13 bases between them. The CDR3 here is CASSQEQGQLTGELFF. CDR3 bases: TGTGCCAGCAGCCAAGAACAGGGACAACTAACCGGGGAGCTGTTTTTT.

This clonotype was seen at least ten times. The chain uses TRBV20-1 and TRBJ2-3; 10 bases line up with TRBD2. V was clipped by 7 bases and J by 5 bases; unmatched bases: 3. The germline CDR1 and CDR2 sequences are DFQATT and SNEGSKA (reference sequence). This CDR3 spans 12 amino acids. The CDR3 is CSGLAGGDTQYF. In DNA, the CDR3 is TGCAGTGGACTAGCGGGTGGAGATACGCAGTATTTT.

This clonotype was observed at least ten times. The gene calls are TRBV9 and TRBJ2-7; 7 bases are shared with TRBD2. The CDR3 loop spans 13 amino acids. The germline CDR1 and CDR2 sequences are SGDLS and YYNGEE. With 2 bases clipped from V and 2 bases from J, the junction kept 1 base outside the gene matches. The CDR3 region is CASSVGTTYEQYF. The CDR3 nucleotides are TGTGCCAGCAGCGTCGGGACTACCTACGAGCAGTACTTC.

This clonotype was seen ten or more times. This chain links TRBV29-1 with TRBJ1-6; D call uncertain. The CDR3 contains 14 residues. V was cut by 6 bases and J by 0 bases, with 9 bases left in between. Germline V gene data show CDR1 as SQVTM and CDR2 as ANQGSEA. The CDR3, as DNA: TGCAGCGTCCGCGGGAGCTCCTATAATTCACCCCTCCACTTT. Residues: CSVRGSSYNSPLHF.

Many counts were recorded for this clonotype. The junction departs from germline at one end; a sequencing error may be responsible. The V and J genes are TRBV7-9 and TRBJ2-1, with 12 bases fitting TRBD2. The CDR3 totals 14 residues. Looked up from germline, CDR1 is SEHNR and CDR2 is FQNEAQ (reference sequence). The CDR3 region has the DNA TGTGCCAGCAGCCTAGCGGGGGGGCCCAATGAGCAGTTCTTC. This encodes CASSLAGGPNEQFF.

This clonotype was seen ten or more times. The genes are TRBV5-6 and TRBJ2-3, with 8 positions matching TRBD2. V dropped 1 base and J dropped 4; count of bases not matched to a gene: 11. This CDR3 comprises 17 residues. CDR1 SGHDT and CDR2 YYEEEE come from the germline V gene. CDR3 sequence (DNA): TGTGCCAGCAGCTTGAAGGGGAGCGGGGGCGGGCCAGATACGCAGTATTTT. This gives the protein CASSLKGSGGGPDTQYF.

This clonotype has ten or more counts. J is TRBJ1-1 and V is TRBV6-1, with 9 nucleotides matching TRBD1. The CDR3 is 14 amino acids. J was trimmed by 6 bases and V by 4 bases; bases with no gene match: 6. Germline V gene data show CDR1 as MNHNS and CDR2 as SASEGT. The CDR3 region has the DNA TGTGCCAGCAGTGCGGACAGGGGTAGCGCTGAAGCTTTCTTT. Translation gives CASSADRGSAEAFF.

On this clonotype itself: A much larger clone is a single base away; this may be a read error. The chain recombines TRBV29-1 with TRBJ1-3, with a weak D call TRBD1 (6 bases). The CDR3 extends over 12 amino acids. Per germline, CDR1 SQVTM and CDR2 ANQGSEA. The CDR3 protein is CSVRGIGKTIYF. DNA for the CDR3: TGCAGCGTTAGGGGGATTGGAAAAACCATATATTTT.

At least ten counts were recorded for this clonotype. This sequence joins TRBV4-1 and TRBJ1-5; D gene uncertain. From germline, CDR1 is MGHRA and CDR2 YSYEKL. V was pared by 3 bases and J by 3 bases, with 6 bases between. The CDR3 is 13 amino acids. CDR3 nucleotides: TGCGCCAGCAGCCATGGACCCAATCAGCCCCAGCATTTT. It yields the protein CASSHGPNQPQHF.

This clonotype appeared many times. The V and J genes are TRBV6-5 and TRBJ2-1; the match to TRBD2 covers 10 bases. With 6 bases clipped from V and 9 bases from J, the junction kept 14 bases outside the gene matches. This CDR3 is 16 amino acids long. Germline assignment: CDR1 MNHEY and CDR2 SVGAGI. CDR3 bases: TGTGCCAGCAGCCCCCGGGGAGCGGGAGGGTCGATTGAGCAGTTCTTC. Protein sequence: CASSPRGAGGSIEQFF.

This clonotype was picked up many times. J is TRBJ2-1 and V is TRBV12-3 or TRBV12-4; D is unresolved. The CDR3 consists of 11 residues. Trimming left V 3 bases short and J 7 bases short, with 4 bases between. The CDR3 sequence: CASSFNNEQFF. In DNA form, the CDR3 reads TGTGCCAGCAGTTTTAATAATGAGCAGTTCTTC.

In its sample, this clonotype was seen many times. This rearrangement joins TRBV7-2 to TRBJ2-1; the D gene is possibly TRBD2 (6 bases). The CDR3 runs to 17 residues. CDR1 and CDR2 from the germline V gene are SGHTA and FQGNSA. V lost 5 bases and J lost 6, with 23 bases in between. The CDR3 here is CASSPGTGERGSNEQFF. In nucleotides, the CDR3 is TGTGCCAGCAGCCCCGGGACGGGGGAGAGGGGTAGCAATGAGCAGTTCTTC.

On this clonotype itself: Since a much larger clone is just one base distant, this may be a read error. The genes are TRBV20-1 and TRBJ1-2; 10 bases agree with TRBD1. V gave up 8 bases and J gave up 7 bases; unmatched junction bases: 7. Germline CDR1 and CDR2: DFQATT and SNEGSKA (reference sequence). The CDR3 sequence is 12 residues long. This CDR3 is CSTADRGLGYTF. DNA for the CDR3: TGCAGTACTGCAGACAGGGGGCTTGGCTACACCTTC.

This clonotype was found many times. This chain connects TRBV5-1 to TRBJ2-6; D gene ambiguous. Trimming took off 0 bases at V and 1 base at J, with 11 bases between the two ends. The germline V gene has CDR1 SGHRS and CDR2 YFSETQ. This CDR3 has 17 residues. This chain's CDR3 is CASSLVPGTSGANVLTF. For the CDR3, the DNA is TGCGCCAGCAGCTTGGTTCCTGGAACTTCTGGGGCCAACGTCCTGACTTTC.

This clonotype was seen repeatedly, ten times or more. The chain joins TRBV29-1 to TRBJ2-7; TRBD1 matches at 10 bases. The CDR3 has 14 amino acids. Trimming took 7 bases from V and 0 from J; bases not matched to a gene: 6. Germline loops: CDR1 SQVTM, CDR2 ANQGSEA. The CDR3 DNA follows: TGCAGCGCAAAGGACAGGGGGAGCTCCTACGAGCAGTACTTC. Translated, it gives CSAKDRGSSYEQYF.

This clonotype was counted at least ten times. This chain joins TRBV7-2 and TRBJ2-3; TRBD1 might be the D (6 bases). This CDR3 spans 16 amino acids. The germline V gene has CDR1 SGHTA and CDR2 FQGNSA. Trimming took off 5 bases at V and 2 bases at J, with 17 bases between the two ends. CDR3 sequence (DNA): TGTGCCAGCAGCAAATCCGGACAGACCGTCACAGATACGCAGTATTTT. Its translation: CASSKSGQTVTDTQYF.

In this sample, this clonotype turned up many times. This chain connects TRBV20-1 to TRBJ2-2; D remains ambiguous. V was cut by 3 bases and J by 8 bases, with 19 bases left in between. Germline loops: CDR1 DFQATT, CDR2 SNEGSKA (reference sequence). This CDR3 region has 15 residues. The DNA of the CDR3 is TGCAGTGCTAGGGGCTCGGCCAAAGGACGGGGGGAGCTGTTTTTT. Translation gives CSARGSAKGRGELFF.

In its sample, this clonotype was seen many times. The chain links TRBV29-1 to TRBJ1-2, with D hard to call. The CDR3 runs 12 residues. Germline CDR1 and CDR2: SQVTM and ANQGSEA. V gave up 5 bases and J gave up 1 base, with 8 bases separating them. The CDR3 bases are TGCAGCGTTCCAACCATTAACTATGGCTACACCTTC. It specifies CSVPTINYGYTF.

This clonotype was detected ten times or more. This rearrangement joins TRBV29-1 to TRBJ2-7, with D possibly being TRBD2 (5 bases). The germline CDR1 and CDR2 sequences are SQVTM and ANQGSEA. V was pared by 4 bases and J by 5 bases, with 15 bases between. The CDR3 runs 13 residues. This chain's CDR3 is CSVVYSLRDEQYF. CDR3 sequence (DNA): TGCAGCGTTGTTTACAGTCTGAGGGACGAGCAGTACTTC.

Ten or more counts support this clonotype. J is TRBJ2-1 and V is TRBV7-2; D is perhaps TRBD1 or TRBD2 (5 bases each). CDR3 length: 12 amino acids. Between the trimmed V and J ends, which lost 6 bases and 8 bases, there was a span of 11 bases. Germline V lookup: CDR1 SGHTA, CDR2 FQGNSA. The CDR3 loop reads CASRGDVDEQFF. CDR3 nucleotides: TGTGCCAGCAGGGGGGACGTCGATGAGCAGTTCTTC.

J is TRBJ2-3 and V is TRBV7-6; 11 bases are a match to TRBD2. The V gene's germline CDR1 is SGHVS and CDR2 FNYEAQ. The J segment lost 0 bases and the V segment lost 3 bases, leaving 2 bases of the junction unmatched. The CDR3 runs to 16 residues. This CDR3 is CASSFIAGGSTDTQYF. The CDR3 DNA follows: TGTGCCAGCAGCTTCATAGCGGGGGGGAGCACAGATACGCAGTATTTT.